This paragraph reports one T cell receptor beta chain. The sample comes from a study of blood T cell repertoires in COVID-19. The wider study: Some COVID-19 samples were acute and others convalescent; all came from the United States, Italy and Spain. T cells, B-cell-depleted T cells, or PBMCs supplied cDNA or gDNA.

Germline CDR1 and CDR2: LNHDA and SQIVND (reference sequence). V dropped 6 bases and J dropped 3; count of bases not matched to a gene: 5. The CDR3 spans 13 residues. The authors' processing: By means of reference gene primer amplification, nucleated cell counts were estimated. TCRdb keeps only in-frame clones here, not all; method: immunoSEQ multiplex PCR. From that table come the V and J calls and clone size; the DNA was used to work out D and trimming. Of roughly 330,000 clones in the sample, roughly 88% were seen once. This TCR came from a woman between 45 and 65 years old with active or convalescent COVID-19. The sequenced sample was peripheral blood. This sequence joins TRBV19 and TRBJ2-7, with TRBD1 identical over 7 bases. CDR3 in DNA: TGTGCCAGTAGAAAACAGGGGTACTACGAGCAGTACTTC. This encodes CASRKQGYYEQYF.